This is a list of T cell receptor beta chains from one sample in a study of T cell repertoires in cytomegalovirus infection. For these TCRs, the target antigens are not known. Via MiXCR, TCRdb re-called the reads, giving one row per CDR3 protein. This table holds about half a million distinct CDR3 sequences, 40% to 50% found once. The sample was cultured PBMCs, taken from culture after CMV antigen stimulation. These receptors all come from a human donor in good health (CMV status not recorded). Some clones in this sample may be carry-over from other donors' samples. Both conserved end residues are part of each CDR3. A D gene is named only where the DNA matches it firmly. Where a row states a size, it is once, few, many or the class of an expanded clone; other rows omit it.

CDR3 protein: CASSQGQTLYNEQFF
CDR3 DNA: TGTGCCAGCAGCCAGGGACAGACCCTTTACAATGAGCAGTTCTTC
J gene: TRBJ2-1
D gene: TRBD1
V gene: TRBV27
clone size: NA

CDR3 protein: CASSFGSGGTGELFF
CDR3 DNA: TGTGCCAGCAGTTTTGGGAGCGGGGGGACCGGGGAGCTGTTTTTT
J gene: TRBJ2-2
D gene: TRBD2
V gene: TRBV2
clone size: once

CDR3 protein: CASSRTGGFGELFF
CDR3 DNA: TGTGCCAGCAGCCGGACAGGGGGCTTCGGGGAGCTGTTTTTT
J gene: TRBJ2-2
D gene: TRBD1
V gene: TRBV7-4
clone size: NA

CDR3 protein: CSARERQGIAEAFF
CDR3 DNA: TGCAGTGCTAGAGAACGGCAGGGGATCGCTGAAGCTTTCTTT
J gene: TRBJ1-1
D gene: NA
V gene: TRBV20-1
clone size: NA

CDR3 protein: CASSLQGAYSPLHF
CDR3 DNA: TGTGCCAGCAGTCTACAGGGGGCTTATTCACCCCTCCACTTT
J gene: TRBJ1-6
D gene: TRBD1
V gene: TRBV12-3/TRBV12-4
clone size: NA

CDR3 protein: CSVSAGPYEQYF
CDR3 DNA: TGCAGCGTTTCGGCAGGCCCCTACGAGCAGTACTTC
J gene: TRBJ2-7
D gene: NA
V gene: TRBV29-1
clone size: NA

CDR3 protein: CASSRRTSGGAPPPYNEQFF
CDR3 DNA: TGTGCCAGCAGCCGCCGGACTAGCGGGGGGGCTCCCCCACCTTACAATGAGCAGTTCTTC
J gene: TRBJ2-1
D gene: TRBD2
V gene: TRBV4-2
clone size: NA

CDR3 protein: CASSPVEGGRGYTF
CDR3 DNA: TGTGCCAGCAGCCCCGTTGAGGGGGGTCGTGGCTACACCTTC
J gene: TRBJ1-2
D gene: NA
V gene: TRBV7-6
clone size: NA

CDR3 protein: CASSLVGGGSNQPQHF
CDR3 DNA: TGTGCCAGCAGCTTAGTTGGGGGCGGAAGCAATCAGCCCCAGCATTTT
J gene: TRBJ1-5
D gene: NA
V gene: TRBV7-2
clone size: many

CDR3 protein: CASSYHPGAEAFF
CDR3 DNA: TGTGCCAGCAGTTACCACCCGGGCGCTGAAGCTTTCTTT
J gene: TRBJ1-1
D gene: NA
V gene: TRBV12-3/TRBV12-4
clone size: NA

CDR3 protein: CASSYSGQNNEQFF
CDR3 DNA: TGTGCCAGCAGCTACTCGGGACAGAACAATGAGCAGTTCTTC
J gene: TRBJ2-1
D gene: TRBD1
V gene: TRBV7-2
clone size: few

CDR3 protein: CASRKPRVGTDTQYF
CDR3 DNA: TGTGCCAGCAGAAAACCCCGGGTGGGCACAGATACGCAGTATTTT
J gene: TRBJ2-3
D gene: NA
V gene: TRBV7-9
clone size: NA

CDR3 protein: CASSYTPDRSYTF
CDR3 DNA: TGTGCCAGCAGTTATACACCTGACAGATCCTACACCTTC
J gene: TRBJ1-2
D gene: NA
V gene: TRBV2
clone size: NA

CDR3 protein: CASSYSRDGRSPLHF
CDR3 DNA: TGTGCCAGCAGTTACTCGAGGGACGGCCGATCACCCCTCCACTTT
J gene: TRBJ1-6
D gene: NA
V gene: TRBV6-5
clone size: once